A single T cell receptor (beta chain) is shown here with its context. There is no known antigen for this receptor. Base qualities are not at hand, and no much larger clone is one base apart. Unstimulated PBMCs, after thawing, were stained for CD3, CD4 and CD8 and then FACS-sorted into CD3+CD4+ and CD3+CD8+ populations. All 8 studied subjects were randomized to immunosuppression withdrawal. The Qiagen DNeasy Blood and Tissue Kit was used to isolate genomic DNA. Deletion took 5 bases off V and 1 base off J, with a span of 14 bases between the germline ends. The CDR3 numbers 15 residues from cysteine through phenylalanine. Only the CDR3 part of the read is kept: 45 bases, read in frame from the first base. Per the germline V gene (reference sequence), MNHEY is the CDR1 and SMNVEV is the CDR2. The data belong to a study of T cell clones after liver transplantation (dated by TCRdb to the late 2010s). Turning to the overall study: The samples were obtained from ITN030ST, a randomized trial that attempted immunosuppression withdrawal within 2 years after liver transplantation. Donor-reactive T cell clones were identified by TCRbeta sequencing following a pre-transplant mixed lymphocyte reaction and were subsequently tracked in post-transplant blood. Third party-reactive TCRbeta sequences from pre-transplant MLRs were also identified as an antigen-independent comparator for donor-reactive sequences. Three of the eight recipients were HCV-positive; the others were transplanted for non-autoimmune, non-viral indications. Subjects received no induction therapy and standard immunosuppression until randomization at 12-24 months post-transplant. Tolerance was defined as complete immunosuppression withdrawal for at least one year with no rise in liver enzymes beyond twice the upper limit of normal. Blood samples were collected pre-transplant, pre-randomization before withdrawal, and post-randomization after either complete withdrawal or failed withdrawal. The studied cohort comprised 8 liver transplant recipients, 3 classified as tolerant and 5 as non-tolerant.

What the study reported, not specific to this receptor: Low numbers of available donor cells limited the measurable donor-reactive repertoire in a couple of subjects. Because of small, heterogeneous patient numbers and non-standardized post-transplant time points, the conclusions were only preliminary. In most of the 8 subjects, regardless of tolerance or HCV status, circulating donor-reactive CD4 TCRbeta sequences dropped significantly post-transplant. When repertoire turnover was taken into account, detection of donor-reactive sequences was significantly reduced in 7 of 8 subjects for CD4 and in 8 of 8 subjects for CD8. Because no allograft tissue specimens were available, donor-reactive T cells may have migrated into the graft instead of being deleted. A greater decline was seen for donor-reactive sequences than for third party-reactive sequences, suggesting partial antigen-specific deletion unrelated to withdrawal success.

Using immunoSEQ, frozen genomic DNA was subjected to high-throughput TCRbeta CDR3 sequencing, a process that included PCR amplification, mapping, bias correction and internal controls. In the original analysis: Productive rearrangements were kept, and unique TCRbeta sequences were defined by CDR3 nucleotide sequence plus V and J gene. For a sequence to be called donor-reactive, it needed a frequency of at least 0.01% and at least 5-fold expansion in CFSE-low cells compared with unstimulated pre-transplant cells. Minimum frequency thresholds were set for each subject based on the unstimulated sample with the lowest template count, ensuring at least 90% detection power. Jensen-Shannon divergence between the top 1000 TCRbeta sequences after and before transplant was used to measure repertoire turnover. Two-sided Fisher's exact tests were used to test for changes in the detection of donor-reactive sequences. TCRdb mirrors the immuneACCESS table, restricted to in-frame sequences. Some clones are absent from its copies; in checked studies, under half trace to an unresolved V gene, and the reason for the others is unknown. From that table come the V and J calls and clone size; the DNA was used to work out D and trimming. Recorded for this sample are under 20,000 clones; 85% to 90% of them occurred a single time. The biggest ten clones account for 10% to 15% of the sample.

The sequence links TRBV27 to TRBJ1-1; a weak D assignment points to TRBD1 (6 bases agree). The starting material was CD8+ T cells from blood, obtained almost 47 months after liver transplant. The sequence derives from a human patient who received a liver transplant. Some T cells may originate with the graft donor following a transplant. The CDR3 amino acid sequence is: CASSNLQGENTEAFF. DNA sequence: TGTGCCAGCAGTAACCTACAGGGTGAGAACACTGAAGCTTTCTTT.